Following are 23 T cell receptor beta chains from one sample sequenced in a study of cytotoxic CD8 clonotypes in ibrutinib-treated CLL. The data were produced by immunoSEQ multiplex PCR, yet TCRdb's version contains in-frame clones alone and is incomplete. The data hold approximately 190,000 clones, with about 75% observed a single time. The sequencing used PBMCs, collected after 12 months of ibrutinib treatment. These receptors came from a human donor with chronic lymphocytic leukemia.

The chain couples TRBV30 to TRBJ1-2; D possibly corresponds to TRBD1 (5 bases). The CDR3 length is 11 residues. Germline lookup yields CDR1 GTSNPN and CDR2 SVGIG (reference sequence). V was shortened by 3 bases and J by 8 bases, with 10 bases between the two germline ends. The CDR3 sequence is CAWSAGWGYTF. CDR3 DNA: TGTGCCTGGAGCGCAGGGTGGGGCTACACCTTC.

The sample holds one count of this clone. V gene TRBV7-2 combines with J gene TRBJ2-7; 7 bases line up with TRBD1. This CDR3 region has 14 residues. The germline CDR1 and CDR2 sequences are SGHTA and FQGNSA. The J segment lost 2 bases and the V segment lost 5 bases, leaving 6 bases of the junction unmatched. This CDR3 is CASSEDRPTYEQYF. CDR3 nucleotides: TGTGCCAGCAGCGAGGACAGGCCTACCTACGAGCAGTACTTC.

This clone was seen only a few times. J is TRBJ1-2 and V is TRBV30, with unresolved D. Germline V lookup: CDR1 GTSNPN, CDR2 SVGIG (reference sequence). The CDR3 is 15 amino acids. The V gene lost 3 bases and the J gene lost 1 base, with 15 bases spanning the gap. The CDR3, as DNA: TGTGCCTGGAGCCAAAGGGAGGTCGGTAACTATGGCTACACCTTC. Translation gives CAWSQREVGNYGYTF.

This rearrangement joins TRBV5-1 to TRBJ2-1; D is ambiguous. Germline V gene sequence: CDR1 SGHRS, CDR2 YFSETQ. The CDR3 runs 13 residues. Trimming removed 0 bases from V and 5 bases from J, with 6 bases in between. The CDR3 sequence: CASSLDQNNEQFF. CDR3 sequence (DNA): TGCGCCAGCAGCTTGGACCAAAACAATGAGCAGTTCTTC. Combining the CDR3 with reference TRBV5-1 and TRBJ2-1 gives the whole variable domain KAGVTQTPRYLIKTRGQQVTLSCSPISGHRSVSWYQQTPGQGLQFLFEYFSETQRNKGNFPGRFSGRQFSNSRSEMNVSTLELGDSALYLCASSLDQNNEQFFGPGTRLTVL.

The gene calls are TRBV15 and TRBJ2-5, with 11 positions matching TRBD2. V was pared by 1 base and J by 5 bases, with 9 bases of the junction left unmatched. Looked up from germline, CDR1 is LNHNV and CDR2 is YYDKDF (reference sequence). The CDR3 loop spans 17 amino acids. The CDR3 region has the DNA TGTGCCACCAGCAGAGGGGCCTTAGCGGGAGGGGAGGAGACCCAGTACTTC. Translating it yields CATSRGALAGGEETQYF.

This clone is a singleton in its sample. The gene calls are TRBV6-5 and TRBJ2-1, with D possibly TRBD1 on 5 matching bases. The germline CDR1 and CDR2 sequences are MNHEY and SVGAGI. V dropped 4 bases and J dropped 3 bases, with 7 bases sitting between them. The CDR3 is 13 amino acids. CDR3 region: CASSSDNYNEQFF. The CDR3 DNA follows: TGTGCCAGCAGTTCGGACAACTACAATGAGCAGTTCTTC.

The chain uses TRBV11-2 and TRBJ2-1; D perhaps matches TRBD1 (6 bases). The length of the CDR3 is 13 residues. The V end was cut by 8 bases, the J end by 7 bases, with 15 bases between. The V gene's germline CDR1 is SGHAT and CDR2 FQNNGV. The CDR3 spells CASGRGFINEQFF. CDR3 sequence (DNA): TGTGCCAGCGGCAGGGGCTTTATAAATGAGCAGTTCTTC.

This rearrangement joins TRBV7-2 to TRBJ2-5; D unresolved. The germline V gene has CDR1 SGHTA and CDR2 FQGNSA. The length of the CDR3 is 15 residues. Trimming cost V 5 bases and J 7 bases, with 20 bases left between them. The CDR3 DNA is TGTGCCAGCAGCACCGGACGGCCCCAAGCGTTGACCCAGTACTTC. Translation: CASSTGRPQALTQYF.

The DNA of the CDR3 is TGTGCCAGCAGTTACGAAAGAGCGAACACCGGGGAGCTGTTTTTT. Translated: CASSYERANTGELFF. The chain combines TRBV6-5 with TRBJ2-2; D gene unclear. The germline V gene encodes CDR1 MNHEY and CDR2 SVGAGI. The CDR3 runs to 15 residues. Trimming shortened V by 2 bases and J by 0 bases, and 7 bases separated the two germline ends.

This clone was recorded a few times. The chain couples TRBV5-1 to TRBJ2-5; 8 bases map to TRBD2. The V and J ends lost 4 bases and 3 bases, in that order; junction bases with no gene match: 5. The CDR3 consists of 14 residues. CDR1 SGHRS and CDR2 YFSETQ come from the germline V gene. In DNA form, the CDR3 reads TGCGCCAGCAGCATAGTGACTAGCGAAGAGACCCAGTACTTC. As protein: CASSIVTSEETQYF. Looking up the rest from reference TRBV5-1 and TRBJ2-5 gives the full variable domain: KAGVTQTPRYLIKTRGQQVTLSCSPISGHRSVSWYQQTPGQGLQFLFEYFSETQRNKGNFPGRFSGRQFSNSRSEMNVSTLELGDSALYLCASSIVTSEETQYFGPGTRLLVL.

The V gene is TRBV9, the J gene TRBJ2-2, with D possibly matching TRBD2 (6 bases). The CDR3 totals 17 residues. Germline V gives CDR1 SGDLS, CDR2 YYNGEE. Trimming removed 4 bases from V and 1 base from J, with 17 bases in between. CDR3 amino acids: CASSYRTTPVNTGELFF. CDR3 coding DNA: TGTGCCAGCAGCTATAGGACTACTCCTGTGAACACCGGGGAGCTGTTTTTT.

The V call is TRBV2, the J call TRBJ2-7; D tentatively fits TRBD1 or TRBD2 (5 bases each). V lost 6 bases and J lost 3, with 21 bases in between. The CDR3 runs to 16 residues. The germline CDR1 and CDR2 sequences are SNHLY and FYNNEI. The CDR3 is CASRTLDRDGIYEQYF. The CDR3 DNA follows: TGTGCCAGCAGGACCCTAGATAGGGACGGTATCTACGAGCAGTACTTC.

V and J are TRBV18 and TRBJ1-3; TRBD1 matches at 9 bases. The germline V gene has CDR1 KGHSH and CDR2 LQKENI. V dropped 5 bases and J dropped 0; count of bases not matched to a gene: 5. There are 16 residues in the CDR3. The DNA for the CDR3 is TGTGCCAGCTCAAGGGGACAGGGAAGCTCTGGAAACACCATATATTTT. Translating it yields CASSRGQGSSGNTIYF.

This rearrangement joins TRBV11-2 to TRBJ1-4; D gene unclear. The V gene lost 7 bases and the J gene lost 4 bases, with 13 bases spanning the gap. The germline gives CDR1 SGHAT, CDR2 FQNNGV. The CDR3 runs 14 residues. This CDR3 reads CASTRGSVNEKLFF. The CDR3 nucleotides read TGTGCCAGCACTCGAGGGAGTGTTAATGAAAAACTGTTTTTT. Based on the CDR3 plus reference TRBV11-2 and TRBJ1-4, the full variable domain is EAGVAQSPRYKIIEKRQSVAFWCNPISGHATLYWYQQILGQGPKLLIQFQNNGVVDDSQLPKDRFSAERLKGVDSTLKIQPAKLEDSAVYLCASTRGSVNEKLFFGSGTQLSVL.

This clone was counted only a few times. CDR3 sequence reads: CASSYSPSGANVLTF. In DNA form, the CDR3 reads TGTGCCAGCAGTTACAGCCCCTCTGGGGCCAACGTCCTGACTTTC. The chain carries TRBV6-5 and TRBJ2-6; D unresolved. The germline V gene has CDR1 MNHEY and CDR2 SVGAGI. Trimming left V 2 bases short and J 0 bases short, with 5 bases between. The length of the CDR3 is 15 residues.

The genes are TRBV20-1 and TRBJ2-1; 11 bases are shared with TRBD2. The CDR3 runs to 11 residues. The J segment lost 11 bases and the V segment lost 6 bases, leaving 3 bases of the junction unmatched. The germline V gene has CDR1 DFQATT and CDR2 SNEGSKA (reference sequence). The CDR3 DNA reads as TGCAGTGCGCAGACTAGCGGGAAGCAGTTCTTC. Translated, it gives CSAQTSGKQFF.

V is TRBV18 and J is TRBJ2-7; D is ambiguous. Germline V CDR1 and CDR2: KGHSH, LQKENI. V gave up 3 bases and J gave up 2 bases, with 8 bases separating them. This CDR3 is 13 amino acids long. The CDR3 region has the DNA TGTGCCAGCTCACCGGGCAGAACCTACGAGCAGTACTTC. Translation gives CASSPGRTYEQYF.

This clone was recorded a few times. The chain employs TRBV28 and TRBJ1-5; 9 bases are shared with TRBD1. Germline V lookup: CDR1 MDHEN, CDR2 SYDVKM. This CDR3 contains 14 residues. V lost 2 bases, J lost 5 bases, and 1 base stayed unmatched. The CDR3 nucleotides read TGTGCCAGCAGTTTAGGGACAGGGTATCAGCCCCAGCATTTT. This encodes CASSLGTGYQPQHF.

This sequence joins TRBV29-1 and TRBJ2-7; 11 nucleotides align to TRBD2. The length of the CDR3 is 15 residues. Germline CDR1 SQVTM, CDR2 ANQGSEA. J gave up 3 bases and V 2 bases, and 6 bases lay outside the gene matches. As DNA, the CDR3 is TGCAGCGTTGAAAAGCCCGGGACTAGCGGCTACGAGCAGTACTTC. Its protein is CSVEKPGTSGYEQYF.

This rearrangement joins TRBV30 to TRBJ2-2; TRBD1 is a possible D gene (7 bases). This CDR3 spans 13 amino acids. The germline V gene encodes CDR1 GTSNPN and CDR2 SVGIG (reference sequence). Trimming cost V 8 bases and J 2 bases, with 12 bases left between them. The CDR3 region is CAGQGGNTGELFF. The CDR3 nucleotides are TGTGCCGGCCAGGGGGGCAACACCGGGGAGCTGTTTTTT.

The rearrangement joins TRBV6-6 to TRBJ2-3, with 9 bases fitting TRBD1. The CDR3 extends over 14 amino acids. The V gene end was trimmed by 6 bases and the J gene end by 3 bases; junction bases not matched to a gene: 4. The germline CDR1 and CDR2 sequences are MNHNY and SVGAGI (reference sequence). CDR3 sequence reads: CASRGTGRTDTQYF. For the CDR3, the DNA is TGTGCCAGCAGGGGGACAGGGCGGACAGATACGCAGTATTTT.

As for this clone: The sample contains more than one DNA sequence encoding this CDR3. The CDR3 DNA reads TGCGCCAGCAGCCGACAGGAGCCCTACGAGCAGTACTTC. This translates into CASSRQEPYEQYF. The V and J genes are TRBV5-1 and TRBJ2-7, with D possibly matching TRBD1 (6 bases). The V gene's germline CDR1 is SGHRS and CDR2 YFSETQ. Trimming took off 4 bases at V and 2 bases at J, with 10 bases between the two ends. This CDR3 comprises 13 residues.

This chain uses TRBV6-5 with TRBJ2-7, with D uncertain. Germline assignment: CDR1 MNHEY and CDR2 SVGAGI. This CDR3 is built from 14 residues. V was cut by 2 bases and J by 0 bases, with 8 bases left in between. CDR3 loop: CASSYQSSSYEQYF. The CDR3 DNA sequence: TGTGCCAGCAGTTACCAATCCAGCTCCTACGAGCAGTACTTC.